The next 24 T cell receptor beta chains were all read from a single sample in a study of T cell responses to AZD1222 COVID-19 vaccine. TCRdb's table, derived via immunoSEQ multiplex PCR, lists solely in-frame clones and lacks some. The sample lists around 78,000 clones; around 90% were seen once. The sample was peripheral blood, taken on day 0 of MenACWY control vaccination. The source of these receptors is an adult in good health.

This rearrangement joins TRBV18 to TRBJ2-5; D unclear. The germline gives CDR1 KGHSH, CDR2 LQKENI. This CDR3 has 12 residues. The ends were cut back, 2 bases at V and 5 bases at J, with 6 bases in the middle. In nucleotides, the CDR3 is TGTGCCAGCTCACCAACGGACGAGACCCAGTACTTC. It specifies CASSPTDETQYF.

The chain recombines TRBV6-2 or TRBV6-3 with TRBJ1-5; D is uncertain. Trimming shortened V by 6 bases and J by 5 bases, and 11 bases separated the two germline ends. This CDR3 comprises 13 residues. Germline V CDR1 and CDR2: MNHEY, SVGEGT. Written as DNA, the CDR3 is TGTGCCAGCAGCTCCTTAGGAGATCAGCCCCAGCATTTT. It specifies CASSSLGDQPQHF.

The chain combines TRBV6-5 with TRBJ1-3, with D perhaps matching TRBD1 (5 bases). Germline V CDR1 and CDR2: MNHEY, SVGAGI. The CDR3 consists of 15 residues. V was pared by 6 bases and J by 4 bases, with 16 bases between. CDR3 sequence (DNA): TGTGCCAGCAGGGCCGCGTACGGGACGGGAAACACCATATATTTT. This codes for CASRAAYGTGNTIYF.

The CDR3 here is CAWGDNSVSYEQYF. The CDR3 bases are TGTGCCTGGGGCGATAACTCGGTATCCTACGAGCAGTACTTC. The V call is TRBV30, the J call TRBJ2-7; D uncertain. This CDR3 region has 14 residues. Germline-derived CDR1 and CDR2 are GTSNPN and SVGIG (reference sequence). V was trimmed by 5 bases and J by 1 base, leaving 15 bases between them.

CDR3 DNA: TGTGCCAGCAGCTCGGGGGGGACAGGGGATCAGCCCCAGCATTTT. Translating it yields CASSSGGTGDQPQHF. This chain connects TRBV7-2 to TRBJ1-5; 10 bases match TRBD1. V was clipped by 4 bases and J by 5 bases; unmatched bases: 5. CDR3 length equals 15 residues. Germline loops: CDR1 SGHTA, CDR2 FQGNSA.

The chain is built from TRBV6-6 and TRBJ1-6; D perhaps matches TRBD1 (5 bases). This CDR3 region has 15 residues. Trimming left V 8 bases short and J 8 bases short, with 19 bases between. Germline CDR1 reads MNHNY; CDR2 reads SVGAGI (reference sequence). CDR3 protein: CASAPAGSGDSPLHF. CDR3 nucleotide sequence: TGTGCCAGCGCCCCGGCCGGATCGGGGGATTCACCCCTCCACTTT.

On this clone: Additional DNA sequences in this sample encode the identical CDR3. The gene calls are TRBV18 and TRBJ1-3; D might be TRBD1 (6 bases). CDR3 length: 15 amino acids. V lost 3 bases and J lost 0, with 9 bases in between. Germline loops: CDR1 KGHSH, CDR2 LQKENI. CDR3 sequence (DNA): TGTGCCAGCTCACCGGACAGTAGCTCTGGAAACACCATATATTTT. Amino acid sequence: CASSPDSSSGNTIYF.

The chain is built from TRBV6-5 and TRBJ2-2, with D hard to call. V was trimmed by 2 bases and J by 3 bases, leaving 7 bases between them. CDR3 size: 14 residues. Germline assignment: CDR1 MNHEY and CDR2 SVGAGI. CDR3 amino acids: CASSYQTYTGELFF. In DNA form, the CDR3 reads TGTGCCAGCAGTTACCAGACTTACACCGGGGAGCTGTTTTTT.

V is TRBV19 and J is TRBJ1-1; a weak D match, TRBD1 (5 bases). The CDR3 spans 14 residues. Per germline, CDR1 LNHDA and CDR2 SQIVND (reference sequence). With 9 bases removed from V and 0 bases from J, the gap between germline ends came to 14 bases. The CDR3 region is CASANGGLNTEAFF. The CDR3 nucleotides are TGTGCCAGCGCGAACGGGGGTTTGAACACTGAAGCTTTCTTT.

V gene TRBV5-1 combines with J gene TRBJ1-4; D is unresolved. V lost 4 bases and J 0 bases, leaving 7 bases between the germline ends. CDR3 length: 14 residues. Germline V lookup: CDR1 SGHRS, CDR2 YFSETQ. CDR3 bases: TGCGCCAGCAGCCAGACCTCAACTAATGAAAAACTGTTTTTT. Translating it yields CASSQTSTNEKLFF.

The CDR3 DNA sequence: TGTGCCAGCAGCTTAGCCGGGACTAGCGGGGGCACAGATACGCAGTATTTT. Its protein product is CASSLAGTSGGTDTQYF. This chain links TRBV7-2 with TRBJ2-3, with 13 nucleotides matching TRBD2. Germline V gene data show CDR1 as SGHTA and CDR2 as FQGNSA. The CDR3 covers 17 residues. Unmatched junction bases numbered 1, after V lost 0 bases and J lost 1 base.

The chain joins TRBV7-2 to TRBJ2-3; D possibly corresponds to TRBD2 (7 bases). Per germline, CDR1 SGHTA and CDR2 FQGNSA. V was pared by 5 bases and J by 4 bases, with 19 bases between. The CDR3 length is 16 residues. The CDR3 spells CASSQDTGGLADTQYF. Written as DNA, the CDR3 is TGTGCCAGCAGCCAAGACACCGGGGGGCTGGCAGATACGCAGTATTTT.

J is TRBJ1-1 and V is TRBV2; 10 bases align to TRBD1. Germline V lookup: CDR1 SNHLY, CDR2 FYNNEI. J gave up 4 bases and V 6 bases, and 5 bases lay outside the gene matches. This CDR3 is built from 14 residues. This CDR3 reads CASRKDRGVTEAFF. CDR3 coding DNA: TGTGCCAGCAGGAAGGACAGGGGGGTCACTGAAGCTTTCTTT. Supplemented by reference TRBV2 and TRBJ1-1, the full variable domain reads EPEVTQTPSHQVTQMGQEVILRCVPISNHLYFYWYRQILGQKVEFLVSFYNNEISEKSEIFDDQFSVERPDGSNFTLKIRSTKLEDSAMYFCASRKDRGVTEAFFGQGTRLTVV.

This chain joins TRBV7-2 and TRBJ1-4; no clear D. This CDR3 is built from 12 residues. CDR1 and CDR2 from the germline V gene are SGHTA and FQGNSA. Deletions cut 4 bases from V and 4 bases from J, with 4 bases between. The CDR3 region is CASSSDNEKLFF. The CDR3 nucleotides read TGTGCCAGCAGCTCCGATAATGAAAAACTGTTTTTT.

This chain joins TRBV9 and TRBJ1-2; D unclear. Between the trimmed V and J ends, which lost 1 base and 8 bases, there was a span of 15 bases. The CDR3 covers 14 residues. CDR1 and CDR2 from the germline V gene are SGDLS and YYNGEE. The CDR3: CASSVNKEGGGYTF. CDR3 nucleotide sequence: TGTGCCAGCAGCGTAAATAAGGAGGGAGGAGGCTACACCTTC.

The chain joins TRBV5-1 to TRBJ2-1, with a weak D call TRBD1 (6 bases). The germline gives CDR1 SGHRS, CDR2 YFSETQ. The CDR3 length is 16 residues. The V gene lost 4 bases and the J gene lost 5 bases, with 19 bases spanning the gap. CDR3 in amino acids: CASSLQGSNLDNEQFF. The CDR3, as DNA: TGCGCCAGCAGCCTACAGGGTAGTAATTTGGACAATGAGCAGTTCTTC.

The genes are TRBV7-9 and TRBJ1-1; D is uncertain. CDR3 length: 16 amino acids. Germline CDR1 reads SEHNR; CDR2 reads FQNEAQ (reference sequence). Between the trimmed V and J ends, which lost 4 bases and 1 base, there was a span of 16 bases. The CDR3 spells CASSSPGGRRNTEAFF. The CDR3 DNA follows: TGTGCCAGCAGCTCACCAGGAGGGCGACGGAACACTGAAGCTTTCTTT. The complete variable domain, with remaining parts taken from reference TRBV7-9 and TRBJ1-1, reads DTGVSQNPRHKITKRGQNVTFRCDPISEHNRLYWYRQTLGQGPEFLTYFQNEAQLEKSRLLSDRFSAERPKGSFSTLEIQRTEQGDSAMYLCASSSPGGRRNTEAFFGQGTRLTVV.

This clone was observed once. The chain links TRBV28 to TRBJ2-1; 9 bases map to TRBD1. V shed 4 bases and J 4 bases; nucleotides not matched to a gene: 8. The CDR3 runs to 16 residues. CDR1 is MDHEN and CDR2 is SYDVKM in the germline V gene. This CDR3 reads CASSSVRDRVYNEQFF. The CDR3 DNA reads TGTGCCAGCAGTTCAGTCCGGGACAGGGTATACAATGAGCAGTTCTTC.

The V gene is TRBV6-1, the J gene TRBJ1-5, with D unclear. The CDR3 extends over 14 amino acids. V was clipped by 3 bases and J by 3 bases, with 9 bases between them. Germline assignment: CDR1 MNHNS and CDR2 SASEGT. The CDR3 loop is CASSDTTLNQPQHF. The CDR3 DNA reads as TGTGCCAGCAGTGATACTACACTCAATCAGCCCCAGCATTTT.

In DNA, the CDR3 is TGCGCCAGCAGCTTGGAGGGCTGGACGGATAGCAATCAGCCCCAGCATTTT. Protein sequence: CASSLEGWTDSNQPQHF. The gene calls are TRBV5-1 and TRBJ1-5; no reliable D call. Germline CDR1 is SGHRS and CDR2 is YFSETQ. The CDR3 is 17 amino acids. The V end was cut by 0 bases, the J end by 0 bases, with 13 bases between. Full variable domain (missing parts from reference TRBV5-1 and TRBJ1-5): KAGVTQTPRYLIKTRGQQVTLSCSPISGHRSVSWYQQTPGQGLQFLFEYFSETQRNKGNFPGRFSGRQFSNSRSEMNVSTLELGDSALYLCASSLEGWTDSNQPQHFGDGTRLSIL.

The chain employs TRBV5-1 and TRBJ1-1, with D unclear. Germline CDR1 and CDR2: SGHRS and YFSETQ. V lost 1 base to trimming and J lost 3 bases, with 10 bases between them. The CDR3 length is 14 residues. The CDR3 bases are TGCGCCAGCAGCTTGAGAGGGATGGACACTGAAGCTTTCTTT. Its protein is CASSLRGMDTEAFF.

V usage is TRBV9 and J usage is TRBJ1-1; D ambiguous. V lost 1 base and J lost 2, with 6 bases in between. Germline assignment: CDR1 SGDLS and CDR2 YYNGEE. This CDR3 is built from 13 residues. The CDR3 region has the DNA TGTGCCAGCAGCGTATCTTTTAACACTGAAGCTTTCTTT. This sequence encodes CASSVSFNTEAFF.

The CDR3, as DNA: TGTGCCAGCAGCTCCGGGGGCGAGCAGTACTTC. It encodes CASSSGGEQYF. The chain combines TRBV28 with TRBJ2-7; tentative D call: TRBD2 (6 bases). The CDR3 is 11 amino acids. Trimming removed 6 bases at V and 6 bases at J, with 9 bases between. CDR1 is MDHEN, CDR2 SYDVKM, per germline.

Here the CDR3 reads CAISDGAGGGTEAFF. The CDR3 coding sequence is TGTGCCATCAGTGATGGGGCAGGGGGTGGCACTGAAGCTTTCTTT. This chain connects TRBV10-3 to TRBJ1-1, with 7 bases that match TRBD1. The trim removed 3 bases at V and 4 bases at J, leaving 8 bases unmatched. This CDR3 spans 15 amino acids. Germline lookup yields CDR1 ENHRY and CDR2 SYGVKD.